A single T cell receptor (beta chain) is shown here with its context. This clone was recorded once. Its antigen remains undetermined. Base-call qualities are not available, and no considerably larger clone is one nucleotide away. Donors were healthy HIV-negative adults with no recently reported acute infections or vaccinations. All donors were Caucasian adults living in Nashville, Tennessee, USA. Magnetic negative selection was used to enrich CD4+ T cells, after which naive cells were positively selected on CD45RA and the negative fraction became the memory subset. After blood collection by leukapheresis, PBMCs were isolated using Ficoll-Histopaque density gradient centrifugation and then cryopreserved in the vapor phase of liquid nitrogen. Purity and quantity of every magnetically sorted T cell population were checked by analytical flow cytometry. From each sorted fraction, genomic DNA was isolated and quantified by UV absorbance on a Nanodrop 2000c.

This sample stems from a study of shared clonotypes between healthy human individuals (dated by TCRdb to the early 2020s). Turning to the overall study: The cohort comprised a couple of women and a few men aged 18 to 49 years. Blood TCR repertoires of 5 or 6 healthy adults were deeply sequenced to estimate repertoire size and the extent of clonotype sharing between individuals. Between about 0.85 and 9.5 billion PBMCs per donor were obtained by leukapheresis. For each donor, CD4 naive and CD4 memory were each given three plates, CD8 naive was given two plates, and CD8 memory was given one plate. To increase sequencing depth and limit assay-specific biases, different laboratories used diverse techniques to prepare libraries and sequence TCR repertoires. Overall study outcomes, separate from this receptor: Naive subsets generally had larger estimated clonotype richness than memory subsets. Sharing across several donors was observed for about 5% of naive CD4, 3% to 4% of naive CD8, 2% to 2.5% of memory CD4, and approximately 0.41% of memory CD8 clonotypes. Pairwise subsampling led to the expectation that sequencing depth would affect the degree of clonotype sharing among donors. Only blood was sampled, and tissue TCR repertoires likely differ from those in blood. Incomplete sequencing was indicated by rarefaction of sorted-subset datasets, despite the large sequencing depth. The small number of donors limited the genetic and exposure-history diversity represented. Compared with non-shared clonotypes, clonotypes shared by all four sorted-subset donors had higher generation probabilities.

Spanning cysteine to phenylalanine, the CDR3 consists of 15 amino acids. Of all the DNA, just the CDR3 is kept, 45 bases in frame from base 1. CDR1 SGDLS and CDR2 YYNGEE were looked up in the germline V gene. V is cut back by 4 bases and J by 4 bases, with 8 bases in the junction unmatched. Using the deep immunoSEQ assay, multiplex PCR amplified TCR CDR3 regions from genomic DNA. For each cell subset, the extracted genomic DNA was distributed evenly across all wells of several immunoSEQ 96-well plates, and each plate served as one replicate. For sorted subsets, about 210 ng of genomic DNA, equivalent to 25,000 to 35,000 T cell genomes, went into each replicate PCR. The purified libraries were quantified using a Qubit 3.0 fluorometer, sized with a Bioanalyzer 2100, and then quantified again using the KAPA Library Quantification kit. Every immunoSEQ 96-well plate was sequenced on a separate single-read 150-cycle Illumina NextSeq 550 flow cell. The source study handled its data this way. Because the immunoSEQ output included only junctional sequences and no quality scores, the filtering could not be the same as the filtering used for full-length reads. Sequences were annotated with PyIR, a Python wrapper for IgBLAST v1.9, using IMGT germline references to assign V/J genes and CDR3. Any read was removed if the V/J assignment was weak (E-value above 1e-6), the CDR3 was missing, or the read contained stop codons, out-of-frame junctions, or ambiguous translated residues. A V3J clonotype was defined by an identical inferred V gene, J gene, and CDR3 amino acid sequence. Percentage overlap between repertoires was calculated by dividing the number of shared unique clonotypes by the size of the smaller repertoire. Repertoire richness was assessed with RTK rarefaction, the Chao1 estimator, and Recon v2.1 estimates of unobserved clonotypes. For all TCRbeta clonotypes obtained by the gDNA method from several donors, generation probabilities were computed with OLGA. TCRdb retrieved this table from immuneACCESS and kept in-frame rearrangements only. Not all clones are present; in checked studies, unresolved V genes account for under half, and no reason is known for the remainder. V, J and clone size derive from that table, while D and trimming were established from the DNA sequence. This sample is represented by 2 million to 2.5 million clones; approximately 95% of them were singletons. The ten largest make up under 0.45% of the sample.

The sample consisted of naive CD4+ T cells from PBMCs. What this sample's cell subset or site label stands for: CD45RA+ positively selected. This receptor chain uses TRBV9 and TRBJ1-3; TRBD1 aligns with 7 central bases. The sequence came from a man between 18 and 29 years old in good health. Some clones in this sample may be carry-over from other donors' samples. The nucleotides read TGTGCCAGCAGCTTTAGGACAGGAGGCGGAAACACCATATATTTT. Protein translation: CASSFRTGGGNTIYF.